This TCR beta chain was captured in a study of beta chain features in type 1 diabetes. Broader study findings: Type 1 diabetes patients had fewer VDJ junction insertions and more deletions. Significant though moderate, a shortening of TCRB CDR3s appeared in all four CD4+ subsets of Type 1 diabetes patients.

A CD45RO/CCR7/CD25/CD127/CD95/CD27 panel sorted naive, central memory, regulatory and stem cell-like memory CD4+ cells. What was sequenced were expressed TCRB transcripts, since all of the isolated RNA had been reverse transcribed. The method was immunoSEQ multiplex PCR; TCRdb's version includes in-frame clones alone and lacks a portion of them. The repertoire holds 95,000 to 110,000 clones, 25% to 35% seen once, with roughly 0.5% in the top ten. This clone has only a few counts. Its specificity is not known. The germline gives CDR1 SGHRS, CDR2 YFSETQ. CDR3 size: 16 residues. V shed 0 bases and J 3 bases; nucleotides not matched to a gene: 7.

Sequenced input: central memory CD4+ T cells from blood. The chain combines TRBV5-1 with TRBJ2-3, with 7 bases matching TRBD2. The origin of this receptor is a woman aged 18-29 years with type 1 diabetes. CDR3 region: CASSLATRELTDTQYF. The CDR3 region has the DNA TGCGCCAGCAGCTTGGCCACGCGGGAGTTAACAGATACGCAGTATTTT.